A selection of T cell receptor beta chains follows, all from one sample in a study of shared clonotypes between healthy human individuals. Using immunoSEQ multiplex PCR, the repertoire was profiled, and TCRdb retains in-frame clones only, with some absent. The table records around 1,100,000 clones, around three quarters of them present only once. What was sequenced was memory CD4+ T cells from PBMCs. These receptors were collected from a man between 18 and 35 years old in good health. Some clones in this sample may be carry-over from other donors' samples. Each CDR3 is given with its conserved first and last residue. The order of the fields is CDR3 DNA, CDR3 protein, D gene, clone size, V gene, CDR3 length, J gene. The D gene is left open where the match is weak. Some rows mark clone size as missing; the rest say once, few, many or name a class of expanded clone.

CDR3nt: TGTGCCAGCAGCCCGTTTACAGGGGGCTACACCTTC
CDR3aa: CASSPFTGGYTF
d_gene: -
abundance: -
v_gene: TRBV28
len: 12
j_gene: TRBJ1-2

CDR3nt: TGTGCCAGTAGAACCCCTAGGACCGGGTCCTTTGAAGCTTTCTTT
CDR3aa: CASRTPRTGSFEAFF
d_gene: -
abundance: -
v_gene: TRBV19
len: 15
j_gene: TRBJ1-1

CDR3nt: TGTGCCAGCAGCCCGAAGAGACTGAACACTGAAGCTTTCTTT
CDR3aa: CASSPKRLNTEAFF
d_gene: -
abundance: -
v_gene: TRBV7-8
len: 14
j_gene: TRBJ1-1

CDR3nt: TGTGCCAGCAGCTACGGGACTAGCTCCTACGAGCAGTACTTC
CDR3aa: CASSYGTSSYEQYF
d_gene: TRBD2
abundance: -
v_gene: TRBV5-4
len: 14
j_gene: TRBJ2-7

CDR3nt: TGCGCCAGCAGCCAAGATAACCGGGGGCGAAGTGGAAACACCATATATTTT
CDR3aa: CASSQDNRGRSGNTIYF
d_gene: -
abundance: once
v_gene: TRBV4-1
len: 17
j_gene: TRBJ1-3

CDR3nt: TGTGCCAGCAGCCCCCCTGGCCAGGGAGGTGGCTACACCTTC
CDR3aa: CASSPPGQGGGYTF
d_gene: -
abundance: -
v_gene: TRBV5-4
len: 14
j_gene: TRBJ1-2

CDR3nt: TGTGCCAGCAGCCAACCCACAGGGAACTCACCCCTCCACTTT
CDR3aa: CASSQPTGNSPLHF
d_gene: -
abundance: -
v_gene: TRBV4-2
len: 14
j_gene: TRBJ1-6

CDR3nt: TGTGCCAGCAGTCCAGGACTAGCGGGGTCCTACGAGCAGTACTTC
CDR3aa: CASSPGLAGSYEQYF
d_gene: TRBD2
abundance: -
v_gene: TRBV27
len: 15
j_gene: TRBJ2-7

CDR3nt: TGTGCCAGCAGCCCCAGGGGAGTCGAGCAGTTCTTC
CDR3aa: CASSPRGVEQFF
d_gene: -
abundance: once
v_gene: TRBV6-6
len: 12
j_gene: TRBJ2-1

CDR3nt: TGTGCCAGCAGCTTAATTAGTTACTGGAGCCGGGAGACTGAAGCTTTCTTT
CDR3aa: CASSLISYWSRETEAFF
d_gene: -
abundance: -
v_gene: TRBV7-2
len: 17
j_gene: TRBJ1-1

CDR3nt: TGTGCCAGCAGCTTGGAGGGCTATAGTGGGAATGAGCAGTTCTTC
CDR3aa: CASSLEGYSGNEQFF
d_gene: -
abundance: few
v_gene: TRBV5-8
len: 15
j_gene: TRBJ2-1

CDR3nt: TGTGCCAGCAGTCGGACTAGCGGAACCACAGATACGCAGTATTTT
CDR3aa: CASSRTSGTTDTQYF
d_gene: TRBD2
abundance: -
v_gene: TRBV28
len: 15
j_gene: TRBJ2-3

CDR3nt: TGTGCCAGCTCATCGACTAGCGGGAGTAGCGACGAGCAGTACTTC
CDR3aa: CASSSTSGSSDEQYF
d_gene: TRBD2
abundance: -
v_gene: TRBV18
len: 15
j_gene: TRBJ2-7

CDR3nt: TGTGCCAGCAGTAGGACAGGGACGAATGAAAAACTGTTTTTT
CDR3aa: CASSRTGTNEKLFF
d_gene: TRBD1
abundance: -
v_gene: TRBV6-5
len: 14
j_gene: TRBJ1-4

CDR3nt: TGTGCCAGCAGCTTAGACCGGGACCAAGACGAGCAGTACTTC
CDR3aa: CASSLDRDQDEQYF
d_gene: -
abundance: -
v_gene: TRBV7-8
len: 14
j_gene: TRBJ2-7

CDR3nt: TGTGCCAGCAGGCTGGGACTAGCGGGAGAGCAGTACTTC
CDR3aa: CASRLGLAGEQYF
d_gene: TRBD2
abundance: -
v_gene: TRBV28
len: 13
j_gene: TRBJ2-7

CDR3nt: TGTGCCAGCAGACCGGACAGGGAGTTTTCCTACAATGAGCAGTTCTTC
CDR3aa: CASRPDREFSYNEQFF
d_gene: TRBD1
abundance: -
v_gene: TRBV6-4
len: 16
j_gene: TRBJ2-1

CDR3nt: TGTGCCAGCAGCTTACAAGCGGTTAGCACAGATACGCAGTATTTT
CDR3aa: CASSLQAVSTDTQYF
d_gene: -
abundance: few
v_gene: TRBV7-2
len: 15
j_gene: TRBJ2-3

CDR3nt: TGCGCCAGCAGCTTCTCCGCGGGAGGATCCTACGAGCAGTACTTC
CDR3aa: CASSFSAGGSYEQYF
d_gene: TRBD2
abundance: -
v_gene: TRBV5-1
len: 15
j_gene: TRBJ2-7

CDR3nt: TGTGCCAGCAGCTACACTAGCGGGAGGGCCAAGGATGAGCAGTTCTTC
CDR3aa: CASSYTSGRAKDEQFF
d_gene: TRBD2
abundance: -
v_gene: TRBV11-2
len: 16
j_gene: TRBJ2-1

CDR3nt: TGTGCCAGCAGCGCGTATACAGCGGCTAGCACAGATACGCAGTATTTT
CDR3aa: CASSAYTAASTDTQYF
d_gene: -
abundance: -
v_gene: TRBV11-2
len: 16
j_gene: TRBJ2-3

CDR3nt: TGTGCCAGCAGAGAGCGGGAGCCCCTAATTGGTTACAATGAGCAGTTCTTC
CDR3aa: CASREREPLIGYNEQFF
d_gene: TRBD2
abundance: many
v_gene: TRBV2
len: 17
j_gene: TRBJ2-1

CDR3nt: TGTGCCAGCAGCAACCGGGACTCAGCACTCTTC
CDR3aa: CASSNRDSALF
d_gene: -
abundance: many
v_gene: TRBV7-9
len: 11
j_gene: TRBJ2-1

CDR3nt: TGTGCCAGCAGTTACCTGACAGGGGGTTCTGAAGCTTTCTTT
CDR3aa: CASSYLTGGSEAFF
d_gene: TRBD1
abundance: -
v_gene: TRBV27
len: 14
j_gene: TRBJ1-1

CDR3nt: TGTGCCAGCAGTAAGGGACAGGCTAACAATGAGCAGTTCTTC
CDR3aa: CASSKGQANNEQFF
d_gene: TRBD1
abundance: few
v_gene: TRBV6-1
len: 14
j_gene: TRBJ2-1

CDR3nt: TGTGCCACCTCCGGACTCTTCAAGACAGGGACCCAGTACTTC
CDR3aa: CATSGLFKTGTQYF
d_gene: -
abundance: -
v_gene: TRBV11-2
len: 14
j_gene: TRBJ2-5

CDR3nt: TGTGCCAGCAGGAAGGGACTAGCGGGAATCTACAATGAGCAGTTCTTC
CDR3aa: CASRKGLAGIYNEQFF
d_gene: TRBD2
abundance: many
v_gene: TRBV7-8
len: 16
j_gene: TRBJ2-1

CDR3nt: TGTGCCAGCAGTAAATACAGGCAGATCACAGATACGCAGTATTTT
CDR3aa: CASSKYRQITDTQYF
d_gene: -
abundance: -
v_gene: TRBV11-2
len: 15
j_gene: TRBJ2-3

CDR3nt: TGTGCCAGCAGCTCCCAAGGGGCCCTTACAGATACGCAGTATTTT
CDR3aa: CASSSQGALTDTQYF
d_gene: -
abundance: -
v_gene: TRBV11-2
len: 15
j_gene: TRBJ2-3

CDR3nt: TGTGCCAGCGGGAGATACAATGAGCAGTTCTTC
CDR3aa: CASGRYNEQFF
d_gene: -
abundance: few
v_gene: TRBV2
len: 11
j_gene: TRBJ2-1

CDR3nt: TGTGCCAGCTCACCACTCCGAACCTACGAGCAGTACTTC
CDR3aa: CASSPLRTYEQYF
d_gene: -
abundance: -
v_gene: TRBV18
len: 13
j_gene: TRBJ2-7

CDR3nt: TGTGCCACCTCTGCACTAGCGGGGATGAACACCGGGGAGCTGTTTTTT
CDR3aa: CATSALAGMNTGELFF
d_gene: TRBD2
abundance: once
v_gene: TRBV28
len: 16
j_gene: TRBJ2-2

CDR3nt: TGCGCCAGCAGATTGAGTCCTACCGGGGAGCTGTTTTTT
CDR3aa: CASRLSPTGELFF
d_gene: -
abundance: -
v_gene: TRBV5-1
len: 13
j_gene: TRBJ2-2

CDR3nt: TGTGCCAGCAGCGCCCGGCTGGAGACCCAGTACTTC
CDR3aa: CASSARLETQYF
d_gene: -
abundance: -
v_gene: TRBV7-6
len: 12
j_gene: TRBJ2-5

CDR3nt: TGTGCCAGCAGTGGAGGGGCTAGGCTCTCGAACACCGGGGAGCTGTTTTTT
CDR3aa: CASSGGARLSNTGELFF
d_gene: -
abundance: -
v_gene: TRBV2
len: 17
j_gene: TRBJ2-2

CDR3nt: TGTGCCAGCAGTTACCCAGACAGGGGAAGTGGCGGGGAGCTGTTTTTT
CDR3aa: CASSYPDRGSGGELFF
d_gene: TRBD1
abundance: -
v_gene: TRBV6-5
len: 16
j_gene: TRBJ2-2